The clone carrying this T cell receptor (beta chain) was seen many times. The antigen is not known. This record belongs to a study of neurological immune-mediated disorders. Points from the study as a whole: Phylogenetic grouping assigned the repertoires of 18 of 34 multiple sclerosis patients to a single cluster of related CDR3 sequences. This cluster may be a repertoire-level signature.

Trimming at V came to 6 bases and at J to 8 bases, leaving 5 bases not matched to a gene. Germline V lookup: CDR1 DFQATT, CDR2 SNEGSKA (reference sequence). This CDR3 spans 12 amino acids. Synthesis of cDNA was performed by 5'RACE using 10-nucleotide random UMIs. One entry per CDR3 protein, called by TCRdb with MiXCR from the 5' RACE reads. Of 60,000 to 85,000 distinct CDR3 sequences in the sample, 4% to 6% were seen once. The clonotype originates from a man between 18 and 35 years old with multiple sclerosis. Specimen: PBMCs. The rearrangement joins TRBV20-1 to TRBJ1-3; 9 bases agree with TRBD1. The CDR3 nucleotides read TGCAGTGCAAAGACAGGGGGGGACACCATATATTTT. The encoded protein is CSAKTGGDTIYF.